The TCR beta chain under discussion was sequenced for a study of shared clonotypes between healthy human individuals. The repertoire was sequenced with immunoSEQ multiplex PCR; TCRdb's copy has only in-frame clones and lacks some. The sample lists about 2.1 million clones, 93% occurring once. General study findings and limits: Generally, naive subsets came out with larger estimated richness than memory subsets. Genetic and exposure-history diversity was limited by the small donor number.

On this clone itself: Its antigen is currently unknown.

CDR1 is SGHVS and CDR2 is FNYEAQ in the germline V gene. The V and J ends lost 5 bases and 3 bases, in that order; junction bases with no gene match: 3. The CDR3 is made up of 15 amino acids. Naive CD8 cells lacked CD45RO, underwent positive selection for CCR7 and left out terminally differentiated effector memory CD45RA+ cells. V gene TRBV7-6 combines with J gene TRBJ2-1; 11 positions agree with TRBD2. Material: naive CD8+ T cells from PBMCs. This receptor was identified in a man between 18 and 29 years old in good health. Some clones in this sample may be carry-over from other donors' samples. The CDR3 here is CASSQLAGVYNEQFF. CDR3 nucleotides: TGTGCCAGCAGCCAACTAGCGGGAGTCTACAATGAGCAGTTCTTC.